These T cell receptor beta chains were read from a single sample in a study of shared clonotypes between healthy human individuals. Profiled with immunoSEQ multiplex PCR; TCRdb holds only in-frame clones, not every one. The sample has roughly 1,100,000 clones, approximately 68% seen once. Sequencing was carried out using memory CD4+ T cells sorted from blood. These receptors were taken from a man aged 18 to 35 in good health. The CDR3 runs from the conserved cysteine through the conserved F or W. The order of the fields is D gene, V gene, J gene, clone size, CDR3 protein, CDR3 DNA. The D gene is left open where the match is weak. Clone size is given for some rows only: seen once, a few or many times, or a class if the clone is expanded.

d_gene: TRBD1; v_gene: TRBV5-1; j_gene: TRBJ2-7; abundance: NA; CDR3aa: CASSLLGTADYEQYF; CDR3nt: TGCGCCAGCAGCTTACTCGGGACAGCCGACTACGAGCAGTACTTC
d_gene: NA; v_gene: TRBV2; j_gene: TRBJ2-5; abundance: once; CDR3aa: CASSPLTGGETQYF; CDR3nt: TGTGCCAGCAGCCCTCTGACTGGGGGAGAGACCCAGTACTTC
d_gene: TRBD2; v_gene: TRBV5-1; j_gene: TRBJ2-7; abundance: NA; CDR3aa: CASSLPSGEQYF; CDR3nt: TGCGCCAGCAGCCTCCCTAGCGGTGAGCAGTACTTC
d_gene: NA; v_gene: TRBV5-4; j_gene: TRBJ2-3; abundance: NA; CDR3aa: CASSPVGVDTQYF; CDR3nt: TGTGCCAGCAGCCCCGTCGGGGTAGATACGCAGTATTTT
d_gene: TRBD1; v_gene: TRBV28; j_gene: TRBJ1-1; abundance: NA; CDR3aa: CASSSAGGAYTEAFF; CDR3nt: TGTGCCAGCAGTTCTGCAGGGGGCGCTTACACTGAAGCTTTCTTT
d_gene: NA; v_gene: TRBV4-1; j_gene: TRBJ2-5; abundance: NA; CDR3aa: CASSQAVQETQYF; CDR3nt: TGCGCCAGCAGCCAAGCGGTACAAGAGACCCAGTACTTC
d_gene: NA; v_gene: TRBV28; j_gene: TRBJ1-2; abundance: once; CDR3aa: CASSYPQSLYGYTF; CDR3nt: TGTGCCAGCAGTTATCCTCAGTCCCTCTATGGCTACACCTTC
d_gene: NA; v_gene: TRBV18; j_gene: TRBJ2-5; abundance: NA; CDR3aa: CASSPPGAGGETQYF; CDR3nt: TGTGCCAGCTCCCCTCCGGGGGCCGGGGGTGAGACCCAGTACTTC
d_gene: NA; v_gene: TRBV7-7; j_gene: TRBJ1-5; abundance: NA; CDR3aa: CASSLASARPDNQPQHF; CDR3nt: TGTGCTAGCAGCTTAGCATCAGCTCGGCCCGACAATCAGCCCCAGCATTTT
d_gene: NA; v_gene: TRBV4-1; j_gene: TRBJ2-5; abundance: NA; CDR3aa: CASSQVQQETQYF; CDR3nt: TGCGCCAGCAGCCAAGTCCAGCAAGAGACCCAGTACTTC
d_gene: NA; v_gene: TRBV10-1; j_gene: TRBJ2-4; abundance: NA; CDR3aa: CASSDRKNIQYF; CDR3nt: TGCGCCAGCAGTGATCGCAAAAACATTCAGTACTTC
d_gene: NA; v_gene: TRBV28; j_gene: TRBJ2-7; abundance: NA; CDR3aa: CASSPLAVKGSYEQYF; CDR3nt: TGTGCCAGCAGCCCCCTGGCGGTTAAGGGATCCTACGAGCAGTACTTC
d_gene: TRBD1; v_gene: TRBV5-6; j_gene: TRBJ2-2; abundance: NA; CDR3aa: CATRTGANTGELFF; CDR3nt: TGTGCGACAAGGACAGGGGCTAACACCGGGGAGCTGTTTTTT
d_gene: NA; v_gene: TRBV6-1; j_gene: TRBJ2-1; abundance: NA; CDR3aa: CASSEAGGAWNEQFF; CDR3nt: TGTGCCAGCAGTGAAGCGGGGGGGGCGTGGAATGAGCAGTTCTTC
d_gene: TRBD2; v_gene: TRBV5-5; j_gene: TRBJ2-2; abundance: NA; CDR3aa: CASSLEGGRNTGELFF; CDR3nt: TGTGCCAGCAGCTTGGAAGGCGGGAGAAACACCGGGGAGCTGTTTTTT
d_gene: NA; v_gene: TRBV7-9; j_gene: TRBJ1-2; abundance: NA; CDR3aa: CASSPPVLIGYTF; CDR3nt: TGTGCCAGCAGCCCCCCCGTGTTAATTGGCTACACCTTC
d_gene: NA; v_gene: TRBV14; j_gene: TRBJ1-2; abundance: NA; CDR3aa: CASSHYTGAEPYGYTF; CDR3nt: TGTGCCAGCAGCCACTATACGGGGGCCGAACCCTATGGCTACACCTTC
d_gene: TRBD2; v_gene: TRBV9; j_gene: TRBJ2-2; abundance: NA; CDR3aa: CASSATSGSTGELFF; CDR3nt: TGTGCCAGCAGCGCGACTAGCGGGAGTACCGGGGAGCTGTTTTTT